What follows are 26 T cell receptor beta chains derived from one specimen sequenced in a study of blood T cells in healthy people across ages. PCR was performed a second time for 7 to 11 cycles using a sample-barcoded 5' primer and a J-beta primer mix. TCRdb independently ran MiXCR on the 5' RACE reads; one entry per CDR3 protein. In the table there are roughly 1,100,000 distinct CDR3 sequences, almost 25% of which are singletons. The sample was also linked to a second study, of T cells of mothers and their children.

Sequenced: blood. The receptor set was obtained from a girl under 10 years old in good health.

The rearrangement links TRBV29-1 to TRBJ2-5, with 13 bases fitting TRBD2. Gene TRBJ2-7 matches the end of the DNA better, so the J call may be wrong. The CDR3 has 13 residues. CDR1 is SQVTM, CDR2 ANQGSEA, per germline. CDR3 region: CSVGLAGFNEQYF. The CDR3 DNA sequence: TGCAGCGTGGGACTAGCGGGATTTAACGAGCAGTACTTC.

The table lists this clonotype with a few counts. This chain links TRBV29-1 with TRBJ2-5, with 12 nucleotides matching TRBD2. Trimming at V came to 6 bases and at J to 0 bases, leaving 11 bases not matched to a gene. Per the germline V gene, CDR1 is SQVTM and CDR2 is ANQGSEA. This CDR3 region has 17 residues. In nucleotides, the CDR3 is TGCAGCGTCCAAGGACTAGCGGGATACGAGTACCAAGAGACCCAGTACTTC. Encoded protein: CSVQGLAGYEYQETQYF.

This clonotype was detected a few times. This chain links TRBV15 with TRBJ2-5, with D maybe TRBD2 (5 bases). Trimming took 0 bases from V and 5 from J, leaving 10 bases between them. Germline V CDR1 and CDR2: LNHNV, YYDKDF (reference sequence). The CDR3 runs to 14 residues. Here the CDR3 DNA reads TGTGCCACCAGCAGAGAGAGGGCCATGGAGACCCAGTACTTC. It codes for CATSRERAMETQYF.

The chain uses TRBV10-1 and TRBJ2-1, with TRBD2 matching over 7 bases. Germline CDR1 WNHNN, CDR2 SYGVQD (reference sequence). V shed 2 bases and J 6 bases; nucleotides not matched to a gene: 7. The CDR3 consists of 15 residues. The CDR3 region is CASSEIAGVANEQFF. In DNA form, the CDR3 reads TGCGCCAGCAGTGAGATCGCGGGAGTTGCCAATGAGCAGTTCTTC.

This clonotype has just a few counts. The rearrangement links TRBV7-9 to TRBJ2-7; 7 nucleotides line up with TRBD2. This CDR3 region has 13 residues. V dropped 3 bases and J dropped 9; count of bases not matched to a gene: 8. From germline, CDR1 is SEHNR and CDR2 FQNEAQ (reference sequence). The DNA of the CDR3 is TGTGCCAGCAGCTTCCTGGGGCGGGGGACGCAGTACTTC. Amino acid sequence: CASSFLGRGTQYF.

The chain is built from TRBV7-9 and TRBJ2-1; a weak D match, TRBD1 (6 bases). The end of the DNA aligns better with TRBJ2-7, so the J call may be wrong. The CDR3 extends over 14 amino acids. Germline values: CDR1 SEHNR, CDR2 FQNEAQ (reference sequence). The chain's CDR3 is CASSPGHSPYEQYF. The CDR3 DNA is TGTGCCAGCAGCCCGGGACATTCCCCGTACGAGCAGTACTTC.

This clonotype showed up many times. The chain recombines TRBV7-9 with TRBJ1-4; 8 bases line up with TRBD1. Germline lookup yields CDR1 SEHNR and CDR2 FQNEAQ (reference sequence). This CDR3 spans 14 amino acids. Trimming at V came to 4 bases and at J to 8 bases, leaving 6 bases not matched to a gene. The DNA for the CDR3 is TGTGCCAGCAGCTCCACAGGGGGAGGGGAAAAACTGTTTTTT. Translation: CASSSTGGGEKLFF.

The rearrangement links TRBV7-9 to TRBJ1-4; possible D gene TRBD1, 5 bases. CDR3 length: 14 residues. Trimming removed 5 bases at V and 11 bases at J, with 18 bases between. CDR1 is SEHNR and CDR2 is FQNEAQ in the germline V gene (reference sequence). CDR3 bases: TGTGCCAGCAGCCCCTTCGTGGGGGTTTCGAAACTGTTTTTT. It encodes CASSPFVGVSKLFF.

The CDR3 DNA follows: TGTGCCAGTAGTAGCGGATGGGACAGTGACACAGATACGCAGTATTTT. Protein sequence: CASSSGWDSDTDTQYF. The chain recombines TRBV19 with TRBJ2-3, with 7 bases that match TRBD1. The V and J ends lost 4 bases and 2 bases, in that order; junction bases with no gene match: 9. Germline V gives CDR1 LNHDA, CDR2 SQIVND (reference sequence). The CDR3 totals 16 residues.

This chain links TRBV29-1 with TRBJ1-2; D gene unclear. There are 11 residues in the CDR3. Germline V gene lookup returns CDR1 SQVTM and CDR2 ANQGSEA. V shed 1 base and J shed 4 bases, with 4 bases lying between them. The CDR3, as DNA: TGCAGCGTTGAAGGGACCTATGGCTACACCTTC. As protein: CSVEGTYGYTF.

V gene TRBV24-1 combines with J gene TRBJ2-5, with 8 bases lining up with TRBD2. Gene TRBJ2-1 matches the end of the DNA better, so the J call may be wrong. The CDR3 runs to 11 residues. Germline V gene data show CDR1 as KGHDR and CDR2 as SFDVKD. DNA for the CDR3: TGTGCCACGGGACTAGAAACTGAGCAGTTCTTC. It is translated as CATGLETEQFF.

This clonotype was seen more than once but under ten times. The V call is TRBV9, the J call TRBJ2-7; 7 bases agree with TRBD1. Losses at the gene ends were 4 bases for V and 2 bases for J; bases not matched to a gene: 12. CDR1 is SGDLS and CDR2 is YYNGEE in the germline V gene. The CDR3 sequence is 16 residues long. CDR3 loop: CASSIAPGTATYEQYF. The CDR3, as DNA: TGTGCCAGCAGCATCGCTCCCGGGACAGCTACCTACGAGCAGTACTTC.

CDR3 DNA: TGTGCCAGCAGTGATTCAGGGAGGTATGGCTACACCTTC. Its protein product is CASSDSGRYGYTF. This sequence joins TRBV2 and TRBJ1-2; D is possibly TRBD1 (5 bases). This CDR3 region has 13 residues. Germline V lookup: CDR1 SNHLY, CDR2 FYNNEI. With 3 bases removed from V and 5 bases from J, the gap between germline ends came to 10 bases.

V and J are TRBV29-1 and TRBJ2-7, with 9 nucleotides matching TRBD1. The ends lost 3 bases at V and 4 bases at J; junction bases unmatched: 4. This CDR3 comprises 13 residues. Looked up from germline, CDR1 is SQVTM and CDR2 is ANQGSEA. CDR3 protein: CSVDVTGGYEQYF. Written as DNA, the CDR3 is TGCAGCGTTGACGTGACAGGGGGTTACGAGCAGTACTTC.

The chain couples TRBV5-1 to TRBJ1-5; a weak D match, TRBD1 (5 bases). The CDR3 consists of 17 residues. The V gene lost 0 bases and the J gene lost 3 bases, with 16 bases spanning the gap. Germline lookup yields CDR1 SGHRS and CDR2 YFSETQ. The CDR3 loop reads CASSLGYGAMPNQPQHF. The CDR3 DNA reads TGCGCCAGCAGCTTGGGTTACGGGGCGATGCCCAATCAGCCCCAGCATTTT.

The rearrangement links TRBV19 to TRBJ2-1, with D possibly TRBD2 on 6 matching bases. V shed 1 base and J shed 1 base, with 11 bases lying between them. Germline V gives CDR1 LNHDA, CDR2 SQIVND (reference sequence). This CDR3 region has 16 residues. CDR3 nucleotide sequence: TGTGCCAGTAGTATAGGGGCGGGGTGGTCCTACAATGAGCAGTTCTTC. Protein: CASSIGAGWSYNEQFF.

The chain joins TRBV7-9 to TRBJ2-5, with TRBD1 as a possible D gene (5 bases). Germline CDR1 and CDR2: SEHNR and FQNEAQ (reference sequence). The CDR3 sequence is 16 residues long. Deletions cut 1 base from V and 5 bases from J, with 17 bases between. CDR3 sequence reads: CASSLEGRGDWETQYF. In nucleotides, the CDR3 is TGTGCCAGCAGCTTAGAGGGGCGCGGTGACTGGGAGACCCAGTACTTC.

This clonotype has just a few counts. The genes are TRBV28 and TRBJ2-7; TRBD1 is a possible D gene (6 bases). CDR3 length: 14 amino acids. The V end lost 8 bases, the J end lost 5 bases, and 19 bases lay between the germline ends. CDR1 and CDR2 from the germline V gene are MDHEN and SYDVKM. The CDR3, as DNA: TGTGCCAGCTTTAACTTCCGGGACAACGACGAGCAGTACTTC. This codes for CASFNFRDNDEQYF. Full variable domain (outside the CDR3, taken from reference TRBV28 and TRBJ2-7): DVKVTQSSRYLVKRTGEKVFLECVQDMDHENMFWYRQDPGLGLRLIYFSYDVKMKEKGDIPEGYSVSREKKERFSLILESASTNQTSMYLCASFNFRDNDEQYFGPGTRLTVT.

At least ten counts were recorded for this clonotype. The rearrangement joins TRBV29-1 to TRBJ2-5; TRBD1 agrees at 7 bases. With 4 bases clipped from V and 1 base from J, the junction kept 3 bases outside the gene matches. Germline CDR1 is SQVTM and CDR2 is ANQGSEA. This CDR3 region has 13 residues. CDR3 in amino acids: CSVGGTVQETQYF. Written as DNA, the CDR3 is TGCAGCGTTGGGGGGACAGTCCAAGAGACCCAGTACTTC.

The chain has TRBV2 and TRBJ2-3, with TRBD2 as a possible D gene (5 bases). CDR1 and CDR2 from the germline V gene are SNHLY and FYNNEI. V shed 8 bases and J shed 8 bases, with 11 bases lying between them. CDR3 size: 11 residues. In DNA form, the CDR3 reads TGTGCCAGCTTTAGCGATCGTACGCAGTATTTT. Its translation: CASFSDRTQYF.

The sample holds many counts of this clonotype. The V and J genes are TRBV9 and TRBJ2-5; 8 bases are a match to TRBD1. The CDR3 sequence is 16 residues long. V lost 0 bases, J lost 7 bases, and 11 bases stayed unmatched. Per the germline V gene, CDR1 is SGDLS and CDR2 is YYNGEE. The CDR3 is CASSVDQGASWGTQYF. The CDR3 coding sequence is TGTGCCAGCAGCGTAGATCAGGGGGCGAGTTGGGGGACCCAGTACTTC.

DNA of the CDR3: TGTGCCAGCAGCTTAGATCCAGGGACCCAGTACTTC. Encoded protein: CASSLDPGTQYF. J is TRBJ2-5 and V is TRBV11-2, with D unresolved. This CDR3 region has 12 residues. Between the trimmed V and J ends, which lost 0 bases and 7 bases, there was a span of 6 bases. The germline V gene encodes CDR1 SGHAT and CDR2 FQNNGV.

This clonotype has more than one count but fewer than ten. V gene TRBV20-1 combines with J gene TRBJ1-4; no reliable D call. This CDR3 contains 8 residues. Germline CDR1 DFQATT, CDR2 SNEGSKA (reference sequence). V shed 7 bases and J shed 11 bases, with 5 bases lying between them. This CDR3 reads CSVGKLFF. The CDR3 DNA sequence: TGCAGTGTTGGGAAACTGTTTTTT.

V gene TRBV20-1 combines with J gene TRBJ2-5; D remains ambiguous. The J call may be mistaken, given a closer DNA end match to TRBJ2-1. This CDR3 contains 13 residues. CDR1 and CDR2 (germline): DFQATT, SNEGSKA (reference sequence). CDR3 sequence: CSASGPSGNEQFF. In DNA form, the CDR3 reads TGCAGTGCTAGCGGCCCGTCGGGCAATGAGCAGTTCTTC.

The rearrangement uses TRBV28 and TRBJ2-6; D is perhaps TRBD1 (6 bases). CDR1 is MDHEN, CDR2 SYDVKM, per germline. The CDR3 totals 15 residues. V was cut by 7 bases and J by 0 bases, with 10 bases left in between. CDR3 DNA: TGTGCCAGCATCAAAGGGGGCTCTGGGGCCAACGTCCTGACTTTC. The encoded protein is CASIKGGSGANVLTF.

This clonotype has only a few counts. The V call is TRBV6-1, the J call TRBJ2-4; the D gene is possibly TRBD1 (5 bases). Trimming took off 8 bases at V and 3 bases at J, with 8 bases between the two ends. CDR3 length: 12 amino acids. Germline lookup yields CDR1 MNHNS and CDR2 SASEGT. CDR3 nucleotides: TGTGCCAGCGATAGGGGCAAAAACATTCAGTACTTC. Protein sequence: CASDRGKNIQYF.